The 22 T cell receptor beta chains below were found in one sample sequenced in a study of cytomegalovirus exposure and HLA in healthy donors. PCR involved 60 Vbeta and 13 Jbeta primers. Using immunoSEQ multiplex PCR, the repertoire was profiled, and TCRdb retains in-frame clones only, with some absent. Of fewer than 200,000 clones in the sample, 8.5% to 10% were seen once. Material for sequencing was PBMCs. These receptors came from a woman in her twenties or thirties in good health and CMV-seropositive.

This clone was observed a few times. The chain couples TRBV7-2 to TRBJ2-7, with D perhaps TRBD1 (5 bases). The ends were cut back, 2 bases at V and 3 bases at J, with 8 bases in the middle. This CDR3 is built from 13 residues. Germline V lookup: CDR1 SGHTA, CDR2 FQGNSA. The CDR3: CASSLTGYYEQYF. The CDR3, as DNA: TGTGCCAGCAGCTTAACAGGTTACTACGAGCAGTACTTC.

This rearrangement joins TRBV6-1 to TRBJ1-5, with D hard to call. Germline-derived CDR1 and CDR2 are MNHNS and SASEGT. The CDR3 runs 12 residues. Trimming pared 5 bases from V and 5 bases from J, leaving 7 bases between. This chain's CDR3 is CASSFEYQPQHF. Here the CDR3 DNA reads TGTGCCAGCAGTTTCGAGTATCAGCCCCAGCATTTT.

The rearrangement joins TRBV6-1 to TRBJ2-3; tentative D call: TRBD1 (5 bases). V was shortened by 3 bases and J by 7 bases, with 14 bases between the two germline ends. Germline-derived CDR1 and CDR2 are MNHNS and SASEGT. The length of the CDR3 is 14 residues. Written as DNA, the CDR3 is TGTGCCAGCAGTGACAGGGTCCCCCCCTATACGCAGTATTTT. Its protein is CASSDRVPPYTQYF.

The rearrangement joins TRBV6-4 to TRBJ2-3; D is unclear. Germline V gene sequence: CDR1 MRHNA, CDR2 SNTAGT. This CDR3 spans 15 amino acids. V was pared by 5 bases and J by 0 bases, with 12 bases between. The CDR3 protein is CASSTSVASTDTQYF. The CDR3 DNA reads TGTGCCAGCAGTACCAGCGTGGCTAGCACAGATACGCAGTATTTT.

A few counts support this clone. The chain uses TRBV28 and TRBJ2-7; TRBD2 matches 8 bases. Germline loops: CDR1 MDHEN, CDR2 SYDVKM. Trimming cost V 5 bases and J 2 bases; bases outside gene matches: 2. The CDR3 runs 13 residues. This CDR3 reads CASSRGGTYEQYF. The CDR3, as DNA: TGTGCCAGCAGTCGGGGGGGCACCTACGAGCAGTACTTC.

There are a few counts of this clone. The CDR3: CASSPRSLQGGNQPQHF. The CDR3 coding sequence is TGTGCCAGCAGCCCGAGATCTCTACAGGGCGGCAATCAGCCCCAGCATTTT. The chain employs TRBV7-2 and TRBJ1-5, with D possibly matching TRBD1 (6 bases). This CDR3 spans 17 amino acids. Germline CDR1 and CDR2: SGHTA and FQGNSA. The V gene lost 5 bases and the J gene lost 2 bases, with 19 bases spanning the gap.

This clone was observed a handful of times. The rearrangement uses TRBV30 and TRBJ1-5, with TRBD1 identical over 9 bases. The CDR3 has 14 residues. CDR1 is GTSNPN and CDR2 is SVGIG in the germline V gene (reference sequence). The ends lost 3 bases at V and 4 bases at J; junction bases unmatched: 4. The CDR3: CAWSRDRDNQPQHF. The CDR3 nucleotides read TGTGCCTGGAGCCGGGACAGGGATAATCAGCCCCAGCATTTT.

V and J are TRBV2 and TRBJ2-7; tentative D call: TRBD2 (6 bases). Germline CDR1 reads SNHLY; CDR2 reads FYNNEI. The CDR3 consists of 14 residues. Trimming stripped 6 bases from V and 4 bases from J, with 16 bases between. CDR3 DNA sequence: TGTGCCAGCAGACTTCCTCCTGGGGGGTACGAGCAGTACTTC. Its protein is CASRLPPGGYEQYF.

Only a few counts were recorded for this clone. The CDR3 DNA reads TGTGCCAGTAGTATTGGAGGAGCTAGCTCCTACGAGCAGTACTTC. This gives the protein CASSIGGASSYEQYF. J is TRBJ2-7 and V is TRBV19; D perhaps matches TRBD2 (5 bases). Germline V CDR1 and CDR2: LNHDA, SQIVND (reference sequence). CDR3 length: 15 residues. Trimming stripped 3 bases from V and 0 bases from J, with 12 bases between.

This clone was seen a few times. The chain couples TRBV4-1 to TRBJ2-2; 8 bases line up with TRBD1. The length of the CDR3 is 14 residues. J lost 8 bases, V lost 0 bases, and 2 bases had no gene match. Germline V gene lookup returns CDR1 MGHRA and CDR2 YSYEKL. CDR3: CASSQEDREGELFF. The CDR3 DNA reads TGCGCCAGCAGCCAAGAGGACAGGGAAGGGGAGCTGTTTTTT.

This clone was found a few times. One junction end disagrees with the germline gene, perhaps due to a read error. This chain connects TRBV2 to TRBJ2-7; 10 bases align to TRBD2. This CDR3 is 15 amino acids long. Germline assignment: CDR1 SNHLY and CDR2 FYNNEI. Written as DNA, the CDR3 is TGTGCCAGCAGTGAAGCTGGAAGCGGGAGGGCCAACAACCACTTC. Residues: CASSEAGSGRANNHF.

The genes are TRBV18 and TRBJ1-2; D perhaps matches TRBD1 (5 bases). V was shortened by 0 bases and J by 0 bases, with 5 bases between the two germline ends. The CDR3 loop spans 14 amino acids. Germline V gene lookup returns CDR1 KGHSH and CDR2 LQKENI. Written as DNA, the CDR3 is TGTGCCAGCTCACCACCGACAGCTAACTATGGCTACACCTTC. Its translation: CASSPPTANYGYTF. The entire variable domain, with the rest obtained from reference TRBV18 and TRBJ1-2, is as follows: NAGVMQNPRHLVRRRGQEARLRCSPMKGHSHVYWYRQLPEEGLKFMVYLQKENIIDESGMPKERFSAEFPKEGPSILRIQQVVRGDSAAYFCASSPPTANYGYTFGSGTRLTVV.

This clone was found a few times. Sequence at one end of the junction differs from germline and may be a read error. The chain couples TRBV4-1 to TRBJ2-5; no clear D. The CDR3 sequence is 14 residues long. The germline gives CDR1 MGHRA, CDR2 YSYEKL. This CDR3 reads CASSMAGFQEAQYF. CDR3 sequence (DNA): TGCGCCAGCAGCATGGCCGGGTTCCAAGAGGCCCAGTACTTC.

The chain is built from TRBV5-1 and TRBJ1-2; D call uncertain. The CDR3 is made up of 14 amino acids. Trimming cost V 0 bases and J 1 base, with 7 bases left between them. Germline V gives CDR1 SGHRS, CDR2 YFSETQ. The CDR3 nucleotides are TGCGCCAGCAGCTTGGATGACTTTAACTATGGCTACACCTTC. Translating gives CASSLDDFNYGYTF.

J is TRBJ2-2 and V is TRBV27; a weak D match, TRBD2 (5 bases). Germline V lookup: CDR1 MNHEY, CDR2 SMNVEV (reference sequence). This CDR3 is 14 amino acids long. The V end was cut by 0 bases, the J end by 5 bases, with 7 bases between. CDR3 sequence: CASSLSGGTGELFF. The CDR3 region has the DNA TGTGCCAGCAGTTTATCGGGCGGGACCGGGGAGCTGTTTTTT.

This clone has a handful of counts. V is TRBV5-1 and J is TRBJ1-1; no clear D. V lost 5 bases and J 4 bases, leaving 18 bases between the germline ends. Germline loops: CDR1 SGHRS, CDR2 YFSETQ. This CDR3 region has 15 residues. CDR3 in amino acids: CASRGVDPVGTEAFF. CDR3 in DNA: TGCGCCAGCAGGGGAGTGGACCCAGTGGGCACTGAAGCTTTCTTT.

This clone has more than one count but fewer than ten. The chain links TRBV18 to TRBJ1-5, with D uncertain. This CDR3 has 14 residues. Germline CDR1 is KGHSH and CDR2 is LQKENI. V was trimmed by 1 base and J by 1 base, leaving 5 bases between them. The CDR3 protein is CASSPQESNQPQHF. The CDR3 region has the DNA TGTGCCAGCTCACCACAGGAGAGCAATCAGCCCCAGCATTTT.

CDR3 coding DNA: TGTGCCACGAGACAGGGCACAGATACGCAGTATTTT. Protein sequence: CATRQGTDTQYF. The genes are TRBV6-6 and TRBJ2-3; TRBD1 is a possible D gene (6 bases). Per the germline V gene, CDR1 is MNHNY and CDR2 is SVGAGI (reference sequence). This CDR3 contains 12 residues. V was cut by 10 bases and J by 1 base, with 9 bases left in between.

V and J are TRBV7-6 and TRBJ2-7, with D maybe TRBD2 (5 bases). The V gene lost 6 bases and the J gene lost 5 bases, with 26 bases spanning the gap. Germline CDR1 and CDR2: SGHVS and FNYEAQ. The CDR3 covers 17 residues. The CDR3: CASRRSGGWSPWDEQYF. The CDR3 DNA is TGTGCCAGCAGGCGCTCCGGCGGGTGGTCTCCTTGGGACGAGCAGTACTTC.

This clone showed up just a few times. V usage is TRBV7-8 and J usage is TRBJ2-3, with TRBD2 matching 8 bases. The CDR3 contains 14 residues. J gave up 7 bases and V 4 bases, and 7 bases lay outside the gene matches. Germline V lookup: CDR1 SGHVS, CDR2 FQNEAQ. In DNA form, the CDR3 reads TGTGCCAGCAGCTCGGGACTAGTCTCCAATACGCAGTATTTT. It translates to CASSSGLVSNTQYF.

In this sample, this clone turned up a few times. The chain couples TRBV4-1 to TRBJ2-1; 12 bases fit TRBD2. Germline CDR1 and CDR2: MGHRA and YSYEKL. J gave up 2 bases and V 6 bases, and 5 bases lay outside the gene matches. The CDR3 consists of 16 residues. CDR3 in amino acids: CASSELAGGAYNEQFF. The CDR3 coding sequence is TGCGCCAGCAGTGAGCTAGCGGGAGGGGCCTACAATGAGCAGTTCTTC.

This chain connects TRBV7-2 to TRBJ1-5, with D possibly being TRBD1 (6 bases). Germline V gene data show CDR1 as SGHTA and CDR2 as FQGNSA. Trimming left V 5 bases short and J 2 bases short, with 7 bases between. The CDR3 length is 13 residues. CDR3 protein: CASSRQGNQPQHF. The DNA of the CDR3 is TGTGCCAGCAGCCGACAGGGCAATCAGCCCCAGCATTTT.